This TCR beta chain is drawn from a study of blood T cells in healthy people across ages. CDR1 is MNHNS and CDR2 is SASEGT in the germline V gene. With V trimmed by 1 base and J by 1 base, 2 bases remained unmatched. The CDR3 consists of 15 residues. The donors, healthy Caucasians from Russia, were aged 6 to 90. Study-wide results and caveats: Because sorting was not performed, PBMCs prevented conclusive naive versus antigen-experienced comparison. Older age went with lower TCR beta diversity per million T cells, in a roughly linear way. A greater number of naive CD4+ cells and higher diversity distinguished long-lived donors from aged donors.

Regarding this clonotype: Its antigen is currently unknown.

A second about 6 to 12 cycle PCR used barcoded and J-beta primers. Each CDR3 protein is one row after TCRdb ran MiXCR on the 5' RACE reads. The sample carries 380,000 or so distinct CDR3 sequences, roughly half recorded once. This sequence was found in a man aged 60 to 69 in good health. Sequencing used blood. V and J are TRBV6-1 and TRBJ2-7, with TRBD1 matching over 9 bases. The CDR3 sequence: CASSEGTGESYEQYF. In nucleotides, the CDR3 is TGTGCCAGCAGTGAAGGGACAGGGGAGTCCTACGAGCAGTACTTC.